This is a list of T cell receptor beta chains from one sample in a study of shared clonotypes between healthy human individuals. Libraries were prepared by immunoSEQ multiplex PCR; TCRdb keeps only in-frame clonotypes and omits some of them. The table has under 2.5 million clones, roughly 90% seen once; the top ten hold around 0.38%. The sequencing input was naive CD4+ T cells from PBMCs. All receptors derive from a man between 18 and 29 years old in good health. Some clones in this sample may be carry-over from other donors' samples. Both conserved end residues are part of each CDR3. The D gene is left open where the match is weak. For some rows the clone size is stated as once, few or many, or as a class when expanded; others skip it.

d_call	j_call	clone_size	v_call	cdr3_aa	cdr3_nt
-	TRBJ1-1	-	TRBV30	CAWSLTGLNTEAFF	TGTGCCTGGAGTTTGACAGGCTTGAACACTGAAGCTTTCTTT
-	TRBJ1-4	-	TRBV28	CASSFLGLEDEKLFF	TGTGCCAGCAGTTTTTTAGGGCTCGAGGATGAAAAACTGTTTTTT
TRBD2	TRBJ2-2	-	TRBV9	CASSVLPGLAGDLNTGELFF	TGTGCCAGCAGCGTATTGCCGGGACTAGCGGGAGACCTAAACACCGGGGAGCTGTTTTTT
-	TRBJ1-2	-	TRBV21-1	CASPGSGAICLTNYGYTF	TGTGCCAGCCCCGGGTCGGGGGCAATTTGTCTGACCAACTATGGCTACACCTTC
-	TRBJ2-3	-	TRBV14	CASSQDLGFPFTQYF	TGTGCCAGCAGCCAAGATCTCGGTTTTCCCTTTACGCAGTATTTT
-	TRBJ2-4	-	TRBV19	CASSIWTAGAKNIQYF	TGTGCCAGTAGCATCTGGACGGCGGGGGCCAAAAACATTCAGTACTTC
-	TRBJ1-5	once	TRBV4-1	CASSEVSQLSNQLQHF	TGCGCCAGCAGCGAGGTCAGCCAACTTAGCAATCAGCTCCAGCATTTT
TRBD1	TRBJ1-5	-	TRBV5-6	CASSEGGRGNQPQHF	TGTGCCAGCAGCGAAGGGGGCAGGGGCAATCAGCCCCAGCATTTT
-	TRBJ1-5	-	TRBV6-5	CASSYSGYRGDQPQHF	TGTGCCAGCAGTTACTCGGGGTATAGGGGAGATCAGCCCCAGCATTTT
TRBD2	TRBJ2-5	-	TRBV2	CASSPGGGETQYF	TGTGCCAGCAGTCCGGGAGGGGGGGAGACCCAGTACTTC
-	TRBJ2-3	-	TRBV28	CASSLHTGSPLDTQYF	TGTGCCAGCAGTTTACATACAGGGTCCCCCTTAGATACGCAGTATTTT
-	TRBJ2-7	-	TRBV11-3	CASSLRLMGEQYF	TGTGCCAGCAGCTTACGACTTATGGGCGAGCAGTACTTC
-	TRBJ1-4	-	TRBV2	CASSPTGFKEKLFF	TGTGCCAGCAGTCCCACAGGGTTTAAAGAAAAACTGTTTTTT
-	TRBJ1-1	-	TRBV5-1	CASSLGAMNTEAFF	TGCGCCAGCAGCCTGGGGGCCATGAACACTGAAGCTTTCTTT
TRBD2	TRBJ2-7	-	TRBV9	CASSATSGRYGEQYF	TGTGCCAGCAGCGCGACTAGCGGGAGGTACGGCGAGCAGTACTTC
-	TRBJ2-2	-	TRBV5-1	CASSLQGAGELFF	TGCGCCAGCAGCTTGCAGGGAGCGGGGGAGCTGTTTTTT
-	TRBJ2-3	-	TRBV2	CASSRRARLTDTQYF	TGTGCCAGCAGTCGCCGCGCACGGCTCACAGATACGCAGTATTTT
-	TRBJ1-1	-	TRBV7-2	CASSRQSSTEAFF	TGTGCCAGCAGCAGACAGAGCTCCACTGAAGCTTTCTTT
-	TRBJ1-5	-	TRBV28	CASSFGRGGIFAQHF	TGTGCCAGCAGTTTCGGGCGAGGGGGTATCTTCGCCCAGCATTTT
-	TRBJ2-3	-	TRBV11-2	CASSWLDTDTQYF	TGTGCCAGCAGCTGGTTAGATACAGATACGCAGTATTTT
-	TRBJ2-7	-	TRBV19	CASSTQGRGTYEQYF	TGTGCCAGTAGTACACAGGGCCGAGGGACCTACGAGCAGTACTTC
TRBD2	TRBJ2-3	once	TRBV19	CASSSPVAGEADTQYF	TGTGCCAGTAGTAGCCCCGTAGCGGGAGAGGCAGATACGCAGTATTTT
TRBD2	TRBJ2-5	once	TRBV4-3	CASSQRGLVGETQYF	TGCGCCAGCAGCCAGAGGGGACTAGTCGGCGAGACCCAGTACTTC
TRBD1	TRBJ2-7	-	TRBV19	CASSTSSRQGRNEQYF	TGTGCCAGTAGTACCTCCTCTAGACAGGGGAGGAACGAGCAGTACTTC
TRBD2	TRBJ2-1	-	TRBV14	CASSLSAAGGSPSYNEQFF	TGTGCCAGCAGCCTCTCGGCAGCGGGAGGGTCCCCCTCCTACAATGAGCAGTTCTTC
TRBD2	TRBJ2-7	-	TRBV27	CASARGDGPYEQYF	TGTGCCAGCGCGCGGGGGGACGGACCCTACGAGCAGTACTTC
TRBD2	TRBJ2-1	few	TRBV9	CASSVLAGDNEQFF	TGTGCCAGCAGCGTACTAGCGGGAGACAATGAGCAGTTCTTC
-	TRBJ1-2	-	TRBV29-1	CSVSSLRGYTF	TGCAGCGTTTCTTCCCTAAGGGGCTACACCTTC
TRBD1	TRBJ1-5	-	TRBV19	CASSIDLDRGLYQPQHF	TGTGCCAGTAGTATAGACCTAGACAGGGGGCTGTATCAGCCCCAGCATTTT
TRBD2	TRBJ2-1	-	TRBV10-3	CAISEGLATYNEQFF	TGTGCCATCAGTGAGGGACTAGCGACCTACAATGAGCAGTTCTTC
-	TRBJ1-5	-	TRBV30	CACRRTGSNQPQHF	TGTGCCTGTCGCCGGACGGGTAGCAATCAGCCCCAGCATTTT
TRBD1	TRBJ1-3	-	TRBV6-1	CASSESSGQGGGNTIYF	TGTGCCAGCAGTGAATCGTCGGGCCAGGGGGGAGGAAACACCATATATTTT
-	TRBJ1-6	-	TRBV6-5	CASSYKAQGGQVLHF	TGTGCCAGCAGTTACAAGGCGCAAGGGGGGCAGGTTCTCCACTTT
TRBD1	TRBJ2-7	-	TRBV18	CASSPGGTGISYEQYF	TGTGCCAGCTCACCAGGGGGGACAGGGATCTCCTACGAGCAGTACTTC
TRBD2	TRBJ2-7	-	TRBV15	CATSRDWTSASSSYEQYF	TGTGCCACCAGCAGAGATTGGACTAGCGCCTCCAGCTCCTACGAGCAGTACTTC
-	TRBJ2-7	-	TRBV11-1	CASSSGRLSYEQYF	TGTGCCAGCAGCTCCGGACGCCTCTCGTACGAGCAGTACTTC
-	TRBJ2-7	-	TRBV27	CASTRLALGSLEQYF	TGTGCCAGCACCCGGTTAGCGCTTGGCTCCCTCGAGCAGTACTTC
-	TRBJ2-2	-	TRBV30	CAWSVLLYTGELFF	TGTGCCTGGAGTGTATTATTGTACACCGGGGAGCTGTTTTTT
-	TRBJ2-1	-	TRBV11-2	CASSLARYNEQFF	TGTGCCAGCAGCTTAGCCCGGTACAATGAGCAGTTCTTC
-	TRBJ2-3	-	TRBV7-9	CASSLAAVGRLLGTDTQYF	TGTGCCAGCAGCTTAGCGGCGGTCGGACGACTCTTAGGCACAGATACGCAGTATTTT
-	TRBJ2-7	-	TRBV18	CASSSKGQSYEQYF	TGTGCCAGCTCCTCAAAAGGACAGTCCTACGAGCAGTACTTC
-	TRBJ1-1	-	TRBV28	CASSLIPGSTEAFF	TGTGCCAGCAGTTTAATACCCGGCTCTACTGAAGCTTTCTTT
TRBD1	TRBJ1-2	-	TRBV4-3	CASSQEGDRLGGYTF	TGCGCCAGCAGCCAAGAGGGGGACAGGCTTGGAGGCTACACCTTC
-	TRBJ1-2	-	TRBV20-1	CSARGYRAFTF	TGCAGTGCTCGAGGTTACAGGGCTTTCACCTTC